Below are 14 T cell receptor beta chains sequenced from a single sample in a study of cytomegalovirus exposure and HLA in healthy donors. The PCR employed 60 Vbeta primers together with 13 Jbeta primers. TCRdb's copy holds only in-frame clones and misses some; the assay was immunoSEQ multiplex PCR. The sample has approximately 150,000 clones, 68% seen once. Input material: PBMCs. The source is a man between 50 and 59 years old in good health and CMV-seronegative.

The chain links TRBV5-4 to TRBJ2-3; 8 bases map to TRBD2. CDR1 is SGHNT, CDR2 YYREEE, per germline (reference sequence). This CDR3 spans 14 amino acids. V shed 4 bases and J 3 bases; nucleotides not matched to a gene: 4. The CDR3 nucleotides read TGTGCCAGCAGCCCGGGGGGGGGAACAGATACGCAGTATTTT. It codes for CASSPGGGTDTQYF. The whole variable domain, filled in from reference TRBV5-4 and TRBJ2-3, reads ETGVTQSPTHLIKTRGQQVTLRCSSQSGHNTVSWYQQALGQGPQFIFQYYREEENGRGNFPPRFSGLQFPNYSSELNVNALELDDSALYLCASSPGGGTDTQYFGPGTRLTVL.

This sequence joins TRBV29-1 and TRBJ2-7; perhaps TRBD1 as D (6 bases). V lost 5 bases, J lost 2 bases, and 13 bases lay in between. Germline V CDR1 and CDR2: SQVTM, ANQGSEA. This CDR3 has 13 amino acids. CDR3: CSVNRQGTYEQYF. In DNA form, the CDR3 reads TGCAGCGTTAATCGGCAGGGGACCTACGAGCAGTACTTC.

The chain is built from TRBV7-9 and TRBJ1-2; D is ambiguous. Trimming took off 1 base at V and 12 bases at J, with 12 bases between the two ends. This CDR3 region has 12 residues. Germline values: CDR1 SEHNR, CDR2 FQNEAQ (reference sequence). The CDR3 is CASSLERGSNTF. CDR3 nucleotides: TGTGCCAGCAGCTTAGAACGGGGAAGCAACACCTTC.

This clone was seen only a few times. The chain carries TRBV19 and TRBJ1-5; 7 nucleotides match TRBD1. This CDR3 is built from 16 residues. Losses at the gene ends were 3 bases for V and 2 bases for J; bases not matched to a gene: 7. Germline CDR1 LNHDA, CDR2 SQIVND (reference sequence). The CDR3 DNA sequence: TGTGCCAGTAGTATTGTCGACAGGGAAGGCAATCAGCCCCAGCATTTT. Its translation is CASSIVDREGNQPQHF.

This chain connects TRBV12-2 to TRBJ1-2; the table assigns TRBD1, which was not confirmed against the DNA. TRBV12-2 constitutes a pseudogene. The CDR3 has 18 amino acids. The CDR3 spells CASRFLYPWAGGDYGYTF. The CDR3 nucleotides are TGTGCAAGTCGCTTCCTCTATCCTTGGGCAGGGGGAGACTATGGCTACACCTTC.

V and J are TRBV29-1 and TRBJ1-2; tentatively, D is TRBD1 (5 bases). Trimming cost V 6 bases and J 8 bases, with 16 bases left between them. The germline V gene encodes CDR1 SQVTM and CDR2 ANQGSEA. The CDR3 extends over 12 amino acids. The chain's CDR3 is CSVAGGFDGYTF. CDR3 DNA sequence: TGCAGCGTGGCGGGGGGGTTCGACGGCTACACCTTC.

The chain recombines TRBV6-6 with TRBJ2-7; 8 bases agree with TRBD1. The CDR3 totals 14 residues. V lost 9 bases to trimming and J lost 0 bases; unmatched junction nucleotides: 7. The V gene's germline CDR1 is MNHNY and CDR2 SVGAGI (reference sequence). This chain's CDR3 is CASKGDRSSYEQYF. The CDR3 nucleotides are TGTGCCAGTAAAGGGGACAGGAGCTCCTACGAGCAGTACTTC.

V gene TRBV5-3 combines with J gene TRBJ1-5; D might be TRBD1 (5 bases). TRBV5-3 has ORF status, its function being uncertain. The ends were cut back, 0 bases at V and 7 bases at J, with 11 bases in the middle. This CDR3 is built from 14 residues. CDR3 protein: CARSLDPGVQPQHF. The DNA of the CDR3 is TGTGCCAGAAGCTTGGATCCGGGGGTCCAGCCCCAGCATTTT.

The chain links TRBV7-8 to TRBJ1-1, with 8 nucleotides matching TRBD1. This CDR3 contains 13 residues. Germline CDR1 SGHVS, CDR2 FQNEAQ. The V segment lost 4 bases and the J segment 7 bases; nucleotides outside the gene matches: 5. The CDR3 spells CASSSDRENEAFF. The CDR3 nucleotides are TGTGCCAGCAGCTCGGACAGGGAGAATGAAGCTTTCTTT.

This sequence joins TRBV4-2 and TRBJ2-7; 9 bases match TRBD2. V was pared by 0 bases and J by 0 bases, with 6 bases of the junction left unmatched. This CDR3 comprises 17 residues. Germline values: CDR1 LGHNA, CDR2 YNFKEQ. The CDR3 sequence: CASSQESSSGASYEQYF. CDR3 bases: TGTGCCAGCAGCCAAGAATCTTCTAGCGGGGCCTCCTACGAGCAGTACTTC.

The V gene is TRBV4-3, the J gene TRBJ2-5; 7 positions match TRBD2. Gene TRBJ2-7 matches the end of the DNA better, so the J call may be wrong. CDR3 length: 13 amino acids. Germline loops: CDR1 LGHNA, CDR2 YSLEER. Here the CDR3 DNA reads TGCGCCAGCAGCCCGGGGGGATCCTACGAGCAGTACTTC. As protein: CASSPGGSYEQYF.

The V gene is TRBV7-8, the J gene TRBJ2-7; TRBD1 matches 9 bases. The CDR3 spans 16 residues. After removal of 1 base from V and 4 bases from J, the junction contained 8 bases not matched to a gene. Germline assignment: CDR1 SGHVS and CDR2 FQNEAQ. CDR3 DNA: TGTGCCAGCAGCTTAGGACGCCGGGACAGGGAATACGAGCAGTACTTC. Translated, it gives CASSLGRRDREYEQYF.

This chain's CDR3 is CASSLRGGRDTQYF. Here the CDR3 DNA reads TGTGCCAGCAGTTTAAGGGGGGGCAGGGATACGCAGTATTTT. The chain is built from TRBV28 and TRBJ2-3; possibly TRBD2 for D (7 bases). Germline CDR1 MDHEN, CDR2 SYDVKM. CDR3 length: 14 residues. V was pared by 2 bases and J by 6 bases, with 12 bases between.

J is TRBJ1-1 and V is TRBV11-2, with D perhaps matching TRBD1 (5 bases). V was clipped by 2 bases and J by 3 bases, with 16 bases between them. This CDR3 has 16 residues. Germline CDR1 SGHAT, CDR2 FQNNGV. The CDR3 spells CASSLRGQSLYTEAFF. In nucleotides, the CDR3 is TGTGCCAGCAGCTTAAGGGGCCAGAGTCTTTACACTGAAGCTTTCTTT.